A selection of T cell receptor beta chains follows, all from one sample in a study of T-cell memory formation after mild COVID-19. Each CDR3 protein is one row after TCRdb ran MiXCR on the 5' RACE reads. The table lists about 340,000 distinct CDR3 sequences, roughly 21% of them singletons, with approximately 12% in the top ten. Sample: PBMCs or a T cell subset sorted from them (not recorded which). Receptors originate from an adult woman who had mild COVID-19 (a few samples of this study predate the infection). Cell type and time point are not known. Each CDR3 is given with its conserved first and last residue. Each record gives: clone size, V gene, D gene, J gene, CDR3 protein, CDR3 DNA. D genes are given only for firm matches. Clone size is given for some rows only: seen once, a few or many times, or a class if the clone is expanded.

clone size: few
V gene: TRBV5-1
D gene: TRBD1
J gene: TRBJ1-2
CDR3 protein: CASSLSRGGLDGYTF
CDR3 DNA: TGCGCCAGCAGCTTGTCTAGAGGGGGCCTCGATGGCTACACCTTC

clone size: once
V gene: TRBV18
D gene: TRBD1
J gene: TRBJ2-7
CDR3 protein: CASSPVGQGAGEQYF
CDR3 DNA: TGTGCCAGCTCACCGGTCGGACAGGGGGCAGGCGAGCAGTACTTC

clone size: few
V gene: TRBV12-3/TRBV12-4
D gene: .
J gene: TRBJ1-5
CDR3 protein: CASSFDTNQPQHF
CDR3 DNA: TGTGCCAGCAGTTTTGACACCAATCAGCCCCAGCATTTT

clone size: .
V gene: TRBV2
D gene: TRBD2
J gene: TRBJ2-3
CDR3 protein: CASRVTSGSLGTQYF
CDR3 DNA: TGTGCCAGCAGAGTGACTAGCGGGAGTCTTGGTACGCAGTATTTT

clone size: .
V gene: TRBV18
D gene: TRBD1
J gene: TRBJ1-5
CDR3 protein: CASSPTGDSNQPQHF
CDR3 DNA: TGTGCCAGCTCACCGACAGGGGATAGCAATCAGCCCCAGCATTTT

clone size: .
V gene: TRBV20-1
D gene: .
J gene: TRBJ1-1
CDR3 protein: CSARDPNSLEAFF
CDR3 DNA: TGCAGTGCTAGAGATCCCAACAGCCTTGAAGCTTTCTTT

clone size: many
V gene: TRBV7-8
D gene: .
J gene: TRBJ2-3
CDR3 protein: CASSLRSGRRSDTQYF
CDR3 DNA: TGTGCCAGCAGCCTCAGATCAGGGCGGAGGTCAGATACGCAGTATTTT

clone size: few
V gene: TRBV7-2
D gene: .
J gene: TRBJ1-2
CDR3 protein: CASSQTRGARGYTF
CDR3 DNA: TGTGCCAGCAGCCAAACGCGGGGGGCACGCGGCTACACCTTC

clone size: .
V gene: TRBV6-1
D gene: TRBD1
J gene: TRBJ2-5
CDR3 protein: CASIRGHETKYF
CDR3 DNA: TGTGCCAGCATCAGGGGGCATGAGACCAAGTACTTC

clone size: few
V gene: TRBV20-1
D gene: .
J gene: TRBJ1-4
CDR3 protein: CSAQNRGARGKGLFF
CDR3 DNA: TGCAGTGCCCAAAATCGGGGAGCCAGGGGAAAGGGACTGTTTTTT

clone size: .
V gene: TRBV4-3
D gene: .
J gene: TRBJ1-2
CDR3 protein: CASSQDLGGPEGYTF
CDR3 DNA: TGCGCCAGCAGCCAAGATCTCGGGGGACCTGAGGGCTACACCTTC

clone size: .
V gene: TRBV6-1
D gene: TRBD2
J gene: TRBJ2-1
CDR3 protein: CASSSSGGFSNEQFF
CDR3 DNA: TGTGCCAGCAGTTCTAGCGGGGGGTTCTCCAATGAGCAGTTCTTC

clone size: few
V gene: TRBV18
D gene: .
J gene: TRBJ2-5
CDR3 protein: CASSPRTGAETQYF
CDR3 DNA: TGTGCCAGCTCTCCTAGGACTGGGGCAGAGACCCAGTACTTC

clone size: .
V gene: TRBV28
D gene: .
J gene: TRBJ2-7
CDR3 protein: CASSSTQGFYEQYF
CDR3 DNA: TGTGCCAGCAGTTCAACACAGGGTTTCTACGAGCAGTACTTC

clone size: many
V gene: TRBV15
D gene: .
J gene: TRBJ1-2
CDR3 protein: CATSSGVLGGYTF
CDR3 DNA: TGTGCCACCAGCAGTGGGGTGTTGGGGGGCTACACCTTC

clone size: .
V gene: TRBV4-1
D gene: .
J gene: TRBJ2-2
CDR3 protein: CASSQTRTGRDTGELFF
CDR3 DNA: TGCGCCAGCAGCCAAACTCGGACAGGGAGGGACACCGGGGAGCTGTTTTTT

clone size: few
V gene: TRBV5-6
D gene: .
J gene: TRBJ2-1
CDR3 protein: CASSLRSGEQFF
CDR3 DNA: TGTGCCAGCAGCTTGAGGAGCGGGGAGCAGTTCTTC

clone size: .
V gene: TRBV7-8
D gene: .
J gene: TRBJ2-6
CDR3 protein: CASSLPRTGTSSGANVLTF
CDR3 DNA: TGTGCCAGCAGCTTACCCCGGACAGGGACTAGCTCTGGGGCCAACGTCCTGACTTTC

clone size: .
V gene: TRBV12-3/TRBV12-4
D gene: TRBD2
J gene: TRBJ2-3
CDR3 protein: CASSLGRRGGLFSTDTQYF
CDR3 DNA: TGTGCCAGCAGTTTAGGACGGCGGGGGGGCCTGTTTAGCACAGATACGCAGTATTTT

clone size: .
V gene: TRBV18
D gene: .
J gene: TRBJ1-1
CDR3 protein: CASSPQSGSTGVTFF
CDR3 DNA: TGTGCCAGCTCACCGCAATCAGGGTCTACCGGAGTTACTTTCTTT

clone size: few
V gene: TRBV20-1
D gene: TRBD1
J gene: TRBJ2-4
CDR3 protein: CSGADREYANIQYF
CDR3 DNA: TGCAGTGGAGCAGACAGGGAGTATGCAAACATTCAGTACTTC

clone size: .
V gene: TRBV5-1
D gene: .
J gene: TRBJ2-1
CDR3 protein: CASTGWGEYNEQFF
CDR3 DNA: TGCGCCAGCACCGGGTGGGGGGAGTACAATGAGCAGTTCTTC

clone size: .
V gene: TRBV4-2
D gene: TRBD2
J gene: TRBJ2-3
CDR3 protein: CASSQEGRERDTQYF
CDR3 DNA: TGTGCCAGCAGCCAAGAGGGGCGGGAGCGGGATACGCAGTATTTT

clone size: .
V gene: TRBV29-1
D gene: TRBD2
J gene: TRBJ2-7
CDR3 protein: CSVAGGQAMTYEQYF
CDR3 DNA: TGCAGCGTTGCGGGGGGGCAGGCCATGACCTACGAGCAGTACTTC

clone size: .
V gene: TRBV6-1
D gene: .
J gene: TRBJ2-1
CDR3 protein: CASSDRAEYYNEQFF
CDR3 DNA: TGTGCCAGCAGTGACCGGGCTGAATACTACAATGAGCAGTTCTTC

clone size: .
V gene: TRBV15
D gene: TRBD2
J gene: TRBJ2-3
CDR3 protein: CATSSPRTSVTDTQYF
CDR3 DNA: TGTGCCACCAGCAGCCCTCGGACTAGCGTCACAGATACGCAGTATTTT

clone size: .
V gene: TRBV11-3
D gene: .
J gene: TRBJ2-2
CDR3 protein: CASSWAGELFF
CDR3 DNA: TGTGCCAGCAGCTGGGCCGGGGAGCTGTTTTTT

clone size: few
V gene: TRBV12-3/TRBV12-4
D gene: TRBD1
J gene: TRBJ2-3
CDR3 protein: CASSSYRTGGSTDTQYF
CDR3 DNA: TGTGCCAGCAGTTCGTATCGGACAGGGGGCTCCACAGATACGCAGTATTTT

clone size: .
V gene: TRBV7-9
D gene: TRBD1
J gene: TRBJ1-1
CDR3 protein: CASSTGQGFMNTEAFF
CDR3 DNA: TGTGCCAGCAGCACCGGACAGGGTTTTATGAACACTGAAGCTTTCTTT

clone size: .
V gene: TRBV11-1
D gene: .
J gene: TRBJ1-1
CDR3 protein: CASSPTGITEAFF
CDR3 DNA: TGTGCCAGCAGCCCTACAGGGATCACTGAAGCTTTCTTT

clone size: .
V gene: TRBV7-9
D gene: TRBD2
J gene: TRBJ2-2
CDR3 protein: CASSLSGTTGELFF
CDR3 DNA: TGTGCCAGCAGCTTAAGCGGGACGACCGGGGAGCTGTTTTTT

clone size: .
V gene: TRBV20-1
D gene: .
J gene: TRBJ2-7
CDR3 protein: CSASPERGTYEQYF
CDR3 DNA: TGCAGTGCCAGCCCAGAGAGGGGAACCTACGAGCAGTACTTC

clone size: few
V gene: TRBV7-9
D gene: TRBD1
J gene: TRBJ1-6
CDR3 protein: CASSFEGQGSPLHF
CDR3 DNA: TGTGCCAGCAGCTTTGAAGGACAGGGATCACCCCTCCACTTT

clone size: .
V gene: TRBV25-1
D gene: .
J gene: TRBJ1-2
CDR3 protein: CASSEWTRLGSGYTF
CDR3 DNA: TGTGCCAGCAGTGAGTGGACAAGACTAGGCTCTGGCTACACCTTC

clone size: few
V gene: TRBV7-2
D gene: .
J gene: TRBJ1-1
CDR3 protein: CASSLLTEAFF
CDR3 DNA: TGTGCCAGCAGCTTATTAACCGAAGCTTTCTTT

clone size: few
V gene: TRBV4-1
D gene: .
J gene: TRBJ1-1
CDR3 protein: CASSQPGVGTEAFF
CDR3 DNA: TGCGCCAGCAGCCAACCAGGGGTAGGGACTGAAGCTTTCTTT

clone size: .
V gene: TRBV4-1
D gene: .
J gene: TRBJ2-2
CDR3 protein: CASSQDSQGSGAGELFF
CDR3 DNA: TGCGCCAGCAGCCAAGATTCCCAGGGGAGTGGGGCCGGGGAGCTGTTTTTT

clone size: few
V gene: TRBV19
D gene: .
J gene: TRBJ1-1
CDR3 protein: CASSTSWGDTEAFF
CDR3 DNA: TGTGCCAGTAGTACCTCCTGGGGGGACACTGAAGCTTTCTTT

clone size: many
V gene: TRBV29-1
D gene: TRBD1
J gene: TRBJ2-3
CDR3 protein: CSVEYGRTGVTDTQYF
CDR3 DNA: TGCAGCGTTGAGTACGGGAGGACAGGGGTCACAGATACGCAGTATTTT

clone size: .
V gene: TRBV7-3
D gene: .
J gene: TRBJ2-3
CDR3 protein: CASSLSGLGRTDTQYF
CDR3 DNA: TGTGCCAGCAGCTTATCAGGGTTGGGACGCACAGATACGCAGTATTTT

clone size: .
V gene: TRBV12-3/TRBV12-4
D gene: TRBD2
J gene: TRBJ2-3
CDR3 protein: CASSELAGGGTQYF
CDR3 DNA: TGTGCCAGCAGCGAACTAGCGGGGGGGGGAACGCAGTATTTT

clone size: .
V gene: TRBV18
D gene: TRBD1
J gene: TRBJ1-2
CDR3 protein: CASSQDRSLFYGYTF
CDR3 DNA: TGTGCCAGCTCACAGGACAGGAGCCTCTTCTATGGCTACACCTTC

clone size: .
V gene: TRBV5-5
D gene: TRBD1
J gene: TRBJ1-1
CDR3 protein: CASSAGQGVNTEAFF
CDR3 DNA: TGTGCCAGCAGCGCGGGACAGGGGGTGAACACTGAAGCTTTCTTT

clone size: once
V gene: TRBV6-1
D gene: .
J gene: TRBJ1-5
CDR3 protein: CASTVGGTSNQPQHF
CDR3 DNA: TGTGCCAGCACCGTCGGAGGGACTAGCAATCAGCCCCAGCATTTT

clone size: .
V gene: TRBV9
D gene: .
J gene: TRBJ2-5
CDR3 protein: CASSVRGDPETQYF
CDR3 DNA: TGTGCCAGCAGCGTAAGAGGGGATCCAGAGACCCAGTACTTC

clone size: many
V gene: TRBV6-2/TRBV6-3
D gene: TRBD2
J gene: TRBJ2-1
CDR3 protein: CASSDSGGSGEQFF
CDR3 DNA: TGTGCCAGCAGTGACTCCGGGGGGAGCGGTGAGCAGTTCTTC

clone size: .
V gene: TRBV7-9
D gene: .
J gene: TRBJ2-1
CDR3 protein: CASSPLRGTASYNEQFF
CDR3 DNA: TGTGCCAGCAGCCCACTCCGGGGGACAGCTAGTTACAATGAGCAGTTCTTC

clone size: few
V gene: TRBV20-1
D gene: .
J gene: TRBJ2-3
CDR3 protein: CSAAGTEVTDTQYF
CDR3 DNA: TGCAGTGCTGCCGGGACGGAGGTGACAGATACGCAGTATTTT

clone size: .
V gene: TRBV9
D gene: .
J gene: TRBJ2-7
CDR3 protein: CASSPMAKQYEQYF
CDR3 DNA: TGTGCCAGCAGCCCAATGGCCAAACAATACGAGCAGTACTTC

clone size: .
V gene: TRBV11-3
D gene: TRBD2
J gene: TRBJ2-5
CDR3 protein: CATQLGGRAGETQYF
CDR3 DNA: TGTGCCACACAACTAGGCGGGAGGGCGGGAGAGACCCAGTACTTC

clone size: few
V gene: TRBV7-6
D gene: TRBD2
J gene: TRBJ2-1
CDR3 protein: CASSLSSGSRNEQFF
CDR3 DNA: TGTGCCAGCAGCTTATCTAGCGGGAGTAGAAATGAGCAGTTCTTC

clone size: .
V gene: TRBV7-6
D gene: .
J gene: TRBJ2-7
CDR3 protein: CASSLGEPPYEQYF
CDR3 DNA: TGTGCCAGCAGCTTAGGAGAGCCACCCTACGAGCAGTACTTC

clone size: few
V gene: TRBV15
D gene: TRBD2
J gene: TRBJ2-1
CDR3 protein: CATSTGTSGSYEQFF
CDR3 DNA: TGTGCCACCAGCACCGGGACTAGCGGGAGTTATGAGCAGTTCTTC

clone size: .
V gene: TRBV7-9
D gene: .
J gene: TRBJ2-7
CDR3 protein: CATNRVEGEQYF
CDR3 DNA: TGTGCCACAAACAGGGTTGAGGGGGAGCAGTACTTC

clone size: few
V gene: TRBV27
D gene: TRBD2
J gene: TRBJ2-7
CDR3 protein: CASSLYGRFYEQYF
CDR3 DNA: TGTGCCAGCAGTTTATACGGGAGGTTTTACGAGCAGTACTTC